What follows are 3 T cell receptor beta chains derived from one specimen sequenced in a study of cytomegalovirus exposure and HLA in healthy donors. Researchers ran the PCR with 60 Vbeta and 13 Jbeta primers. Sequencing used immunoSEQ multiplex PCR; TCRdb keeps in-frame clones, though not all of them. The sample shows some 130,000 clones, approximately 71% of them seen only once. Specimen: PBMCs. The receptors originated from a man in his thirties or forties in good health and CMV-seronegative.

The chain couples TRBV7-3 to TRBJ2-2; D possibly corresponds to TRBD2 (5 bases). This CDR3 contains 15 residues. V gave up 0 bases and J gave up 5 bases, with 10 bases separating them. Germline V gene sequence: CDR1 SGHTA, CDR2 FQGTGA. CDR3 coding DNA: TGTGCCAGCAGCTTAACAGGGAGTTTTACCGGGGAGCTGTTTTTT. It codes for CASSLTGSFTGELFF.

The chain combines TRBV4-1 with TRBJ2-7; 9 positions agree with TRBD2. With 3 bases clipped from V and 7 bases from J, the junction kept 7 bases outside the gene matches. CDR1 and CDR2 from the germline V gene are MGHRA and YSYEKL. CDR3 length equals 14 residues. CDR3 amino acids: CASSQAGGPGEQYF. CDR3 nucleotide sequence: TGCGCCAGCAGCCAGGCGGGAGGGCCGGGAGAGCAGTACTTC.

J is TRBJ1-1 and V is TRBV19, with D perhaps TRBD1 (6 bases). The CDR3 has 19 residues. The V end lost 5 bases, the J end lost 0 bases, and 25 bases lay between the germline ends. Germline values: CDR1 LNHDA, CDR2 SQIVND (reference sequence). DNA for the CDR3: TGTGCCAGTAGTCCCGGACAGATTCCCCGTTCGACCATGAACACTGAAGCTTTCTTT. Its translation: CASSPGQIPRSTMNTEAFF.